A single sample is the source of the 10 T cell receptor beta chains below, sequenced in a study of cytomegalovirus exposure and HLA in healthy donors. The method was immunoSEQ multiplex PCR; TCRdb's version includes in-frame clones alone and lacks a portion of them. The profile shows 150,000 to 200,000 clones, 84% of them singletons. Sequencing input: PBMCs. The receptors come from a man aged 25 to 40 in good health and CMV-seropositive.

The V and J genes are TRBV4-1 and TRBJ2-5, with D perhaps TRBD2 (6 bases). Looked up from germline, CDR1 is MGHRA and CDR2 is YSYEKL. The CDR3 is 14 amino acids. The germline V and J ends were trimmed by 0 bases and 5 bases, with 10 bases remaining between them. The CDR3 DNA sequence: TGCGCCAGCAGCCAAGAGCCAGGGAGGGAGACCCAGTACTTC. The encoded protein is CASSQEPGRETQYF.

The chain carries TRBV6-5 and TRBJ2-5; possible D gene TRBD1, 5 bases. Germline V gene data show CDR1 as MNHEY and CDR2 as SVGAGI. Trimming removed 0 bases at V and 0 bases at J, with 8 bases between. This CDR3 has 15 residues. For the CDR3, the DNA is TGTGCCAGCAGTTACTCGATCAGGGACCAAGAGACCCAGTACTTC. Protein: CASSYSIRDQETQYF.

This rearrangement joins TRBV5-1 to TRBJ2-3, with 7 bases lining up with TRBD2. Per germline, CDR1 SGHRS and CDR2 YFSETQ. The CDR3 has 14 residues. J lost 4 bases, V lost 1 base, and 3 bases had no gene match. This chain's CDR3 is CASSLSSGSDTQYF. CDR3 sequence (DNA): TGCGCCAGCAGCTTGTCTAGCGGATCAGATACGCAGTATTTT.

V and J are TRBV29-1 and TRBJ2-7; TRBD1 aligns across 7 bases. With 6 bases clipped from V and 2 bases from J, the junction kept 10 bases outside the gene matches. The CDR3 has 14 amino acids. Germline-derived CDR1 and CDR2 are SQVTM and ANQGSEA. CDR3 DNA sequence: TGCAGCGTGGAAAGCCCAGGGGGACCCTACGAGCAGTACTTC. Amino acids: CSVESPGGPYEQYF.

This sequence joins TRBV6-5 and TRBJ2-2; maybe TRBD1 (6 bases). Trimming shortened V by 4 bases and J by 10 bases, and 16 bases separated the two germline ends. From germline, CDR1 is MNHEY and CDR2 SVGAGI. This CDR3 comprises 14 residues. The chain's CDR3 is CASSSRVGAVELFF. The CDR3 DNA reads TGTGCCAGCAGTTCTCGGGTGGGGGCGGTGGAGCTGTTTTTT.

This clone was counted a single time. The CDR3 here is CASSGDSGNEQFF. As DNA, the CDR3 is TGTGCCAGCAGTGGGGACTCGGGGAATGAGCAGTTCTTC. The chain recombines TRBV2 with TRBJ2-1; D may be TRBD2 (6 bases). Germline V gives CDR1 SNHLY, CDR2 FYNNEI. There are 13 residues in the CDR3. V lost 4 bases and J lost 7, with 11 bases in between.

This chain links TRBV13 with TRBJ1-3; 7 bases align to TRBD1. The ends lost 4 bases at V and 2 bases at J; junction bases unmatched: 8. Germline-derived CDR1 and CDR2 are PRHDT and FYEKMQ (reference sequence). This CDR3 is 16 amino acids long. The CDR3 is CASSSQKQGPGNTIYF. The DNA for the CDR3 is TGTGCCAGCAGCTCTCAAAAACAGGGGCCTGGAAACACCATATATTTT.

The chain combines TRBV6-5 with TRBJ2-7; TRBD1 agrees at 7 bases. The V segment lost 4 bases and the J segment 0 bases; nucleotides outside the gene matches: 6. CDR3 size: 15 residues. Germline assignment: CDR1 MNHEY and CDR2 SVGAGI. The DNA of the CDR3 is TGTGCCAGCAGTTCCTACGGACAGGCCTCCTACGAGCAGTACTTC. Its translation: CASSSYGQASYEQYF.

This rearrangement joins TRBV9 to TRBJ2-1; 10 bases map to TRBD2. Trimming took 0 bases from V and 5 from J; bases not matched to a gene: 14. Germline CDR1 SGDLS, CDR2 YYNGEE. This CDR3 is 19 amino acids long. DNA of the CDR3: TGTGCCAGCAGCGTAGTAGGTACGTTTTGGACTAGCGGAAACAATGAGCAGTTCTTC. This sequence encodes CASSVVGTFWTSGNNEQFF.

The gene calls are TRBV2 and TRBJ2-2; 8 nucleotides align to TRBD2. Germline values: CDR1 SNHLY, CDR2 FYNNEI. The CDR3 is 15 amino acids. With 9 bases clipped from V and 4 bases from J, the junction kept 10 bases outside the gene matches. Here the CDR3 DNA reads TGTGCCAGTATTCAAGCGGGAGAGGGCACCGGGGAGCTGTTTTTT. Translation: CASIQAGEGTGELFF.